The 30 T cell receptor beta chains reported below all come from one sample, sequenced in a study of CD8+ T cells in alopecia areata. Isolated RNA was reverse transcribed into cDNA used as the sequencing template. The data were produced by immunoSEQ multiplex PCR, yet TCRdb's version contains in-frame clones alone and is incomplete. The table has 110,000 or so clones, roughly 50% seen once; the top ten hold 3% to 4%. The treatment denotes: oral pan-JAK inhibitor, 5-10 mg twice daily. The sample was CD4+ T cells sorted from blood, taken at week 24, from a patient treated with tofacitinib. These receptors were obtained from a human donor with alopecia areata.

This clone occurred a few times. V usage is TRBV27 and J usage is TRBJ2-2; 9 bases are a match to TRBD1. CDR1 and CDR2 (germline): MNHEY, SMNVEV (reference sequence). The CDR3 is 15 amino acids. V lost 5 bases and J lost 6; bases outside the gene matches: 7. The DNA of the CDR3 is TGTGCCAGCAGTCAAAGACAGGGGGTCCCCGGGGAGCTGTTTTTT. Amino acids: CASSQRQGVPGELFF.

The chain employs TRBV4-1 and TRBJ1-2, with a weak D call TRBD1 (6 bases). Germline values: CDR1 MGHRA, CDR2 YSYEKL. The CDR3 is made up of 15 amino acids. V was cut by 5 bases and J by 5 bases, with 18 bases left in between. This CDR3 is CASSTQSGGLYGYTF. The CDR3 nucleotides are TGCGCCAGCAGCACCCAGTCGGGGGGCCTTTATGGCTACACCTTC.

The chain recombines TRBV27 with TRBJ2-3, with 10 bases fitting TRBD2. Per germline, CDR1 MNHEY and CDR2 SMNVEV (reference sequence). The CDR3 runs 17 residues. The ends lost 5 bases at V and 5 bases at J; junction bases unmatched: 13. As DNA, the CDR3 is TGTGCCAGCAGTCCGAACTCTCTAGCGGGGGTTCGAGATACGCAGTATTTT. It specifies CASSPNSLAGVRDTQYF.

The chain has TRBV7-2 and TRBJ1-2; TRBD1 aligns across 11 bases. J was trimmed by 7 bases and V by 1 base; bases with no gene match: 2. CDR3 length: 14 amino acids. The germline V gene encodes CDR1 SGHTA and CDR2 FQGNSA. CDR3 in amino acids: CASSLVGTGGGYTF. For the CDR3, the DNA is TGTGCCAGCAGCTTAGTGGGGACAGGGGGTGGCTACACCTTC.

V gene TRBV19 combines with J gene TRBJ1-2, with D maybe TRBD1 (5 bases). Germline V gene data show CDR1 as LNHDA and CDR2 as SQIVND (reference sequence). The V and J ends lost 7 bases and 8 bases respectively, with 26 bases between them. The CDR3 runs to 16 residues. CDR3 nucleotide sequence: TGTGCCAGTAAGGAATTTAGGGGCCCCGCATCGGGAGGCTACACCTTC. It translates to CASKEFRGPASGGYTF.

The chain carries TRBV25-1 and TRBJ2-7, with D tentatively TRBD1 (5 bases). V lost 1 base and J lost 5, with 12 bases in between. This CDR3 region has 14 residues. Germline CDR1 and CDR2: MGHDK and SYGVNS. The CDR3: CASSEWAGLDEQYF. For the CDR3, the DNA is TGTGCCAGCAGTGAATGGGCAGGGCTCGACGAGCAGTACTTC.

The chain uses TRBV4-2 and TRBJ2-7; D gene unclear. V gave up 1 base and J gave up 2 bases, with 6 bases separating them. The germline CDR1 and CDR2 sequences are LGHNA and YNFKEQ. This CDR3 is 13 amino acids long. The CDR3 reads CASSQVDTYEQYF. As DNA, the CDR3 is TGTGCCAGCAGCCAAGTTGATACCTACGAGCAGTACTTC.

The CDR3 bases are TGTGCCAGCAGTAAGGAAATACTGGATGGGACTGAAGCTTTCTTT. Translation: CASSKEILDGTEAFF. This rearrangement joins TRBV2 to TRBJ1-1; unclear D gene. V was shortened by 5 bases and J by 5 bases, with 18 bases between the two germline ends. CDR1 SNHLY and CDR2 FYNNEI come from the germline V gene. The CDR3 has 15 amino acids.

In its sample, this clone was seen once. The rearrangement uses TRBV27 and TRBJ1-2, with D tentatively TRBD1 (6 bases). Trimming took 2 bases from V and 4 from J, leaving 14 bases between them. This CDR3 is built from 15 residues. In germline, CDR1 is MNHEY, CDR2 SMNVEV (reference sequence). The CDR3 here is CASSLLSGVLYGYTF. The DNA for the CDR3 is TGTGCCAGCAGTTTACTTTCAGGGGTACTCTATGGCTACACCTTC.

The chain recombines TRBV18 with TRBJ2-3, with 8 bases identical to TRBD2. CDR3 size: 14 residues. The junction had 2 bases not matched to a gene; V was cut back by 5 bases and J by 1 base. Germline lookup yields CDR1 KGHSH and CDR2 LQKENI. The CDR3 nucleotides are TGTGCCAGCTCATCGACTAGCGGCACAGATACGCAGTATTTT. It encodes CASSSTSGTDTQYF.

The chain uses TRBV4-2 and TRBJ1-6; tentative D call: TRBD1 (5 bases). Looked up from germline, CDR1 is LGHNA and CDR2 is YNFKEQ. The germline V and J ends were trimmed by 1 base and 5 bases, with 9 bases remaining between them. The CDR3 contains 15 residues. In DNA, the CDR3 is TGTGCCAGCAGCCAAGCTCGGGGCCATAATTCACCCCTCCACTTT. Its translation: CASSQARGHNSPLHF.

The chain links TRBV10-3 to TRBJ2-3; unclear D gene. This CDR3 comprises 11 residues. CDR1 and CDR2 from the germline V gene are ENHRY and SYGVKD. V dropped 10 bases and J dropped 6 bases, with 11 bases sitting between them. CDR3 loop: CATNGGDTQYF. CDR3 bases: TGTGCCACGAACGGTGGGGATACGCAGTATTTT.

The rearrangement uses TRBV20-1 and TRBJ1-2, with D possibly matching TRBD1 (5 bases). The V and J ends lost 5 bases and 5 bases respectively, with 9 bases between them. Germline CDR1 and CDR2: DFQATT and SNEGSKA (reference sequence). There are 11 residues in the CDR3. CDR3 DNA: TGCAGTGCTGGGGCTGTTTATGGCTACACCTTC. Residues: CSAGAVYGYTF.

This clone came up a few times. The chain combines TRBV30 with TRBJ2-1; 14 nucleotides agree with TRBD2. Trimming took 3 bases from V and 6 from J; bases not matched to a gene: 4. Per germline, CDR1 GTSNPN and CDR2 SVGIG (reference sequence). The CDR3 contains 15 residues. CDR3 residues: CAWRAGTSGGNEQFF. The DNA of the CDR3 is TGTGCCTGGAGGGCCGGGACTAGCGGGGGCAATGAGCAGTTCTTC. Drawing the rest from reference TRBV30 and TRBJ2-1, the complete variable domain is SQTIHQWPATLVQPVGSPLSLECTVEGTSNPNLYWYRQAAGRGLQLLFYSVGIGQISSEVPQNLSASRPQDRQFILSSKKLLLSDSGFYLCAWRAGTSGGNEQFFGPGTRLTVL.

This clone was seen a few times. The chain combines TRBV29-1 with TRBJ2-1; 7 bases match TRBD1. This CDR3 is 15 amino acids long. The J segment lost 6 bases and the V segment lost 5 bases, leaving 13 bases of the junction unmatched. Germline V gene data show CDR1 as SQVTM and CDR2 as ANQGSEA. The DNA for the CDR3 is TGCAGCGTTTCACAGGGGTTAAGGGGTAGCAATGAGCAGTTCTTC. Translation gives CSVSQGLRGSNEQFF.

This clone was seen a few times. The CDR3 region is CASKELAGGHEQFF. The CDR3 nucleotides read TGTGCCAGTAAGGAACTAGCGGGGGGGCATGAGCAGTTCTTC. V usage is TRBV19 and J usage is TRBJ2-1; TRBD2 matches 13 bases. V lost 7 bases and J lost 8; bases outside the gene matches: 5. Per the germline V gene, CDR1 is LNHDA and CDR2 is SQIVND (reference sequence). This CDR3 has 14 residues.

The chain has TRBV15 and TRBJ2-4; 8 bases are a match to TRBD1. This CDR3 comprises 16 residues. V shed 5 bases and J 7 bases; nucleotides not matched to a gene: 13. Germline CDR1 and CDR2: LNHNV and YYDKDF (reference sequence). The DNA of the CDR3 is TGTGCCACCAGCGGCTTGCTGGGACAGGTCGTTAACATTCAGTACTTC. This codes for CATSGLLGQVVNIQYF.

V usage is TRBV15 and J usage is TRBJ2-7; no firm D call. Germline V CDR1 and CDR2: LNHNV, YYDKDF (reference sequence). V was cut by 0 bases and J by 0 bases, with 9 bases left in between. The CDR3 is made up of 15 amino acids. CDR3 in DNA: TGTGCCACCAGCAGAGAGGTTCTCGGCTCCTACGAGCAGTACTTC. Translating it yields CATSREVLGSYEQYF.

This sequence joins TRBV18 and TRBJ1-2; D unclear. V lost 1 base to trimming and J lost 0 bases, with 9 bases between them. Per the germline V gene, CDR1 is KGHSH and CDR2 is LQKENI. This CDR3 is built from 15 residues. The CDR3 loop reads CASSPRQKANYGYTF. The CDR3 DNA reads TGTGCCAGCTCACCACGGCAGAAAGCTAACTATGGCTACACCTTC.

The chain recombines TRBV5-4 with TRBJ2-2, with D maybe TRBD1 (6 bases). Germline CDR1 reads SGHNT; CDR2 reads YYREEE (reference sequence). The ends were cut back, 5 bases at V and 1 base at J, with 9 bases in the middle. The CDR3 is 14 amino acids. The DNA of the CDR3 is TGTGCCAGCAGTCAGGGGCGGAACACCGGGGAGCTGTTTTTT. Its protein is CASSQGRNTGELFF.

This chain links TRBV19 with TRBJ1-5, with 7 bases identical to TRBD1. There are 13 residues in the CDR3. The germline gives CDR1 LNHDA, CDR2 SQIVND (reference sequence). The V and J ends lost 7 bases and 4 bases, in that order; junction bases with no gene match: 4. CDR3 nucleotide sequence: TGTGCCAGTATGACAGGGAAGAATCAGCCCCAGCATTTT. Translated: CASMTGKNQPQHF.

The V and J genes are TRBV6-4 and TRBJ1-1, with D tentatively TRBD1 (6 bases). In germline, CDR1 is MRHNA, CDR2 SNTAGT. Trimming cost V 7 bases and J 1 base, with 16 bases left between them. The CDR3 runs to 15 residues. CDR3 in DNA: TGTGCCAGCAAGGGGCACCACAGGGAGAACACTGAAGCTTTCTTT. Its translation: CASKGHHRENTEAFF.

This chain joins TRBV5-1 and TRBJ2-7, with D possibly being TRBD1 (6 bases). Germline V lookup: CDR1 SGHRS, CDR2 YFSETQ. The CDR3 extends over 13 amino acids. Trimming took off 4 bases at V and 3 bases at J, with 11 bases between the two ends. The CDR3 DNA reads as TGCGCCAGCAGCCGAACAGGGAGCTACGAGCAGTACTTC. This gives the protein CASSRTGSYEQYF.

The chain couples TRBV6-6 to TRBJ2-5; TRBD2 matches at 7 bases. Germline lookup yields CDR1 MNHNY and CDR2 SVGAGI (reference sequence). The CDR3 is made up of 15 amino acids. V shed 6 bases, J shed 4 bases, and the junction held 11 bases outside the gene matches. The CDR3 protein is CASSFGSGARETQYF. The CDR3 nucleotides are TGTGCCAGCAGCTTCGGGAGCGGGGCCAGAGAGACCCAGTACTTC.

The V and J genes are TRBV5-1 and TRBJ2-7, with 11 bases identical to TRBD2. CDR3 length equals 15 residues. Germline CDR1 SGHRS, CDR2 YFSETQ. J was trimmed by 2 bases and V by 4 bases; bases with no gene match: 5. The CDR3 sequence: CASSAGTSGTYEQYF. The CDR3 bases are TGCGCCAGCAGCGCCGGGACTAGCGGAACCTACGAGCAGTACTTC.

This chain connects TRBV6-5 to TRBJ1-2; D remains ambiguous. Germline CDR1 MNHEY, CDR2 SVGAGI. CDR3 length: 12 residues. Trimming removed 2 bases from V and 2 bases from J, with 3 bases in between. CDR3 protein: CASSYKNYGYTF. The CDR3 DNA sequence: TGTGCCAGCAGTTACAAGAACTATGGCTACACCTTC.

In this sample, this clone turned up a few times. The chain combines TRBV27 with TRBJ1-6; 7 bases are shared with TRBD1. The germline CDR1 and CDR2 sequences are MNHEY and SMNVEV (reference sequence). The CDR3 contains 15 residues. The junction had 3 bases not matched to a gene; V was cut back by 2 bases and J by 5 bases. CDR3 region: CASSLVGTDNSPLHF. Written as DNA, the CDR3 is TGTGCCAGCAGTTTAGTCGGGACAGATAATTCACCCCTCCACTTT.

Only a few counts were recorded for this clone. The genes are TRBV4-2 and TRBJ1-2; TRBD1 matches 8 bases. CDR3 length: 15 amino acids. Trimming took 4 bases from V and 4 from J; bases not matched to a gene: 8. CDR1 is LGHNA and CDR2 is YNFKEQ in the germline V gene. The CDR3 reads CASSPEGQALYGYTF. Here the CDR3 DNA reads TGTGCCAGCAGCCCTGAGGGACAGGCCCTCTATGGCTACACCTTC.

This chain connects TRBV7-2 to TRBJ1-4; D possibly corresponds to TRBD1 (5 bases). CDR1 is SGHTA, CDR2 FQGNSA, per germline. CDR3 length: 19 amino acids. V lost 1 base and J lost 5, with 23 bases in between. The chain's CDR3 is CASSLDRNILGTPNEKLFF. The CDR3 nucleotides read TGTGCCAGCAGCTTAGACCGAAACATCTTGGGGACCCCAAATGAAAAACTGTTTTTT.

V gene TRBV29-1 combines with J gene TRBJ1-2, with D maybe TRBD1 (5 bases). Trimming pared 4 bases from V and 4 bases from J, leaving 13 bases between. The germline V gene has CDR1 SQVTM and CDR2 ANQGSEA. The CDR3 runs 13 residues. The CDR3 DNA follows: TGCAGCGTTGGGGGAGGGGTAGGCTATGGCTACACCTTC. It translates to CSVGGGVGYGYTF.